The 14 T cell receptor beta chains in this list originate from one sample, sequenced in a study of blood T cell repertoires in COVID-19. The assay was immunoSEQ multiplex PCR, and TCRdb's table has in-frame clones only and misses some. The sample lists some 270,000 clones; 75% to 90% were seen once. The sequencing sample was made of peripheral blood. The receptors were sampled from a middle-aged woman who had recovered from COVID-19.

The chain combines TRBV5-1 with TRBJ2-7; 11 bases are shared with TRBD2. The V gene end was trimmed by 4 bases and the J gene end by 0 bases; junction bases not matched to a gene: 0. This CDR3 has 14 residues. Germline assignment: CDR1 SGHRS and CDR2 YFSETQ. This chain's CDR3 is CASSLAGGSYEQYF. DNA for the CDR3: TGCGCCAGCAGCCTAGCGGGGGGCTCCTACGAGCAGTACTTC.

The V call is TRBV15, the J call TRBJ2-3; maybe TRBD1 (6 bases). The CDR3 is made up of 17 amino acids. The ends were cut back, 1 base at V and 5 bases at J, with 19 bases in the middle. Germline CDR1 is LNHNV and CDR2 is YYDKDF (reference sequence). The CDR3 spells CATSRASRGYSQDTQYF. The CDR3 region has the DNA TGTGCCACCAGCAGAGCTTCCAGGGGATATTCACAAGATACGCAGTATTTT. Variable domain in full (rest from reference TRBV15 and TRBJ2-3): DAMVIQNPRYQVTQFGKPVTLSCSQTLNHNVMYWYQQKSSQAPKLLFHYYDKDFNNEADTPDNFQSRRPNTSFCFLDIRSPGLGDTAMYLCATSRASRGYSQDTQYFGPGTRLTVL.

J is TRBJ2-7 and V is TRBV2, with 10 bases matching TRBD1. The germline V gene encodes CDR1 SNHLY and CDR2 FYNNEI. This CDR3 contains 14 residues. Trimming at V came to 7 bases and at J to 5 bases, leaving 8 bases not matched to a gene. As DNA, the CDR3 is TGTGCCAGCAATCCGGGACAGGGGTATGACGAGCAGTACTTC. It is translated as CASNPGQGYDEQYF. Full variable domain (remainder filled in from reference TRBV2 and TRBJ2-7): EPEVTQTPSHQVTQMGQEVILRCVPISNHLYFYWYRQILGQKVEFLVSFYNNEISEKSEIFDDQFSVERPDGSNFTLKIRSTKLEDSAMYFCASNPGQGYDEQYFGPGTRLTVT.

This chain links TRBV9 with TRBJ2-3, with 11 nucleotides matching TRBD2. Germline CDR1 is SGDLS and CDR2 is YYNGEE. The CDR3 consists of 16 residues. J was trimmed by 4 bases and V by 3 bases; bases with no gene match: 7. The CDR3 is CASSGSGRAGADTQYF. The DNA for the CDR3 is TGTGCCAGCAGCGGTAGCGGGAGGGCCGGGGCAGATACGCAGTATTTT.

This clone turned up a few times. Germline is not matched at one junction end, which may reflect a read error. The CDR3 spells CASSQGQGKTTEAFF. The CDR3 nucleotides are TGTGCCAGCAGTCAAGGACAGGGGAAAACTACTGAAGCTTTCTTT. This sequence joins TRBV3-1 (or the pseudogene TRBV3-2) and TRBJ1-1; TRBD1 matches at 9 bases. There are 15 residues in the CDR3. From germline, CDR1 is LGHDT and CDR2 YNNKEL (reference sequence).

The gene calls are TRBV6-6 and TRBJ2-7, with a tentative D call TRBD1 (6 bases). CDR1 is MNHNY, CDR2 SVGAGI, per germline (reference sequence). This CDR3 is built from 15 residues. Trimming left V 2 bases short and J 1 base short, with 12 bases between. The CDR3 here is CASSYLTGPSYEQYV. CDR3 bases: TGTGCCAGCAGTTACCTGACAGGACCTTCCTACGAGCAGTACGTC.

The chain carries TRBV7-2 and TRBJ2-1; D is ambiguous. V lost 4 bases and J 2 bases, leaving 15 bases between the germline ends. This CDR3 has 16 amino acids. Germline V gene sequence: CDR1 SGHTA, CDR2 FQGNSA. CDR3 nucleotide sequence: TGTGCCAGCAGCTCCACACCACGTCCAACCTACAATGAGCAGTTCTTC. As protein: CASSSTPRPTYNEQFF.

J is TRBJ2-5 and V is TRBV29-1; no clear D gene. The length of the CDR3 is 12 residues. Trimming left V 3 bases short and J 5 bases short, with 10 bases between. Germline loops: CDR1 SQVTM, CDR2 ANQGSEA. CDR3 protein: CSVDIPAETQYF. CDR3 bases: TGCAGCGTTGATATTCCCGCGGAGACCCAGTACTTC.

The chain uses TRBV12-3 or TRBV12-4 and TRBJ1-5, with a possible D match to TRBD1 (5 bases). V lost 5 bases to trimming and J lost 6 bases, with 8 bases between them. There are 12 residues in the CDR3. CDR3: CASSRGFQPQHF. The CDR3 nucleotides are TGTGCCAGCAGTAGGGGTTTTCAGCCCCAGCATTTT.

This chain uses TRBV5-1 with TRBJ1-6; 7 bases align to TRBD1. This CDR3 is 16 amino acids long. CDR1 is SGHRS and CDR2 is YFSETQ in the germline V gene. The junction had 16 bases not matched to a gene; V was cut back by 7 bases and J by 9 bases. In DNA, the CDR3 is TGCGCCAGCGCGGCCCTCGAACAGGGGCCGGGTTCACCCCTCCACTTT. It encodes CASAALEQGPGSPLHF.

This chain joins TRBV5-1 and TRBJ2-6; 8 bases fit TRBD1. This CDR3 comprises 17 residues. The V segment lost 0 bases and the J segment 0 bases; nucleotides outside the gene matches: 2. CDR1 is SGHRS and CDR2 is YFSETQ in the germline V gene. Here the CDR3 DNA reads TGCGCCAGCAGCTTGGGGGACAGGCCCTCTGGGGCCAACGTCCTGACTTTC. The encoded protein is CASSLGDRPSGANVLTF. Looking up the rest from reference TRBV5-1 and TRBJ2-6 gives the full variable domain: KAGVTQTPRYLIKTRGQQVTLSCSPISGHRSVSWYQQTPGQGLQFLFEYFSETQRNKGNFPGRFSGRQFSNSRSEMNVSTLELGDSALYLCASSLGDRPSGANVLTFGAGSRLTVL.

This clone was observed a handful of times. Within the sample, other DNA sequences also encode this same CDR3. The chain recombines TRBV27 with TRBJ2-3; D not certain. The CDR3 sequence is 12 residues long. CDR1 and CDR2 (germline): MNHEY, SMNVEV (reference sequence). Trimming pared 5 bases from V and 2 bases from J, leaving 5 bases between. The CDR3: CASSQNTDTQYF. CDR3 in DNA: TGTGCCAGCAGTCAAAACACAGATACGCAGTATTTT.

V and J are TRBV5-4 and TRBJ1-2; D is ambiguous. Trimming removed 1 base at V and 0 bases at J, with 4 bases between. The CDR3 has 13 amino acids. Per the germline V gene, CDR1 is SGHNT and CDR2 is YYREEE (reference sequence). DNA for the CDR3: TGTGCCAGCAGCTTGTCATCTAACTATGGCTACACCTTC. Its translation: CASSLSSNYGYTF.

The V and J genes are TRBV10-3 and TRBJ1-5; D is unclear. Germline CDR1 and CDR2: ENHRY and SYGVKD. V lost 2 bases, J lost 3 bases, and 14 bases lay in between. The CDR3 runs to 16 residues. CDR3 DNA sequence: TGTGCCATCAGTGAGCACCGAGTAGACACCAATCAGCCCCAGCATTTT. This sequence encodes CAISEHRVDTNQPQHF.